This T cell receptor beta chain appears in the sequencing data of a study of PD-1 blockade in mismatch repair-deficient tumors. Study-level information: Patients had approximately 11 mismatch repair-deficient cancer types and were previously treated and progressing.

General study results and limits: After pembrolizumab, tumor-resident clones rose rapidly, then generally contracted before radiologic responses.

CDR1 and CDR2 (germline): SEHNR, FQNEAQ (reference sequence). The CDR3 extends over 16 amino acids. V gave up 1 base and J gave up 0 bases; unmatched junction bases: 3. PCR or immunohistochemistry showed mismatch repair deficiency in every enrolled patient. A few pembrolizumab responders had their TCRs sequenced. Clones were sequenced by immunoSEQ multiplex PCR, and TCRdb holds only the in-frame ones, with some missing. Seen here are about 68,000 clones, about 78% observed once, and the top ten hold 4.5% to 6.5%. To note about this clone: Its target is not known.

The sequence derives from an adult with mismatch repair-deficient cancer. This chain links TRBV7-9 with TRBJ2-7; TRBD1 agrees at 10 bases. Sequences were derived from peripheral blood, sampled 2 weeks after starting pembrolizumab. This CDR3 reads CASSLVWTGGSYEQYF. CDR3 nucleotides: TGTGCCAGCAGCTTAGTATGGACAGGGGGCTCCTACGAGCAGTACTTC.